Below, 17 T cell receptor beta chains from the same sample are listed, as sequenced in a study of CD8 T cells in ankylosing spondylitis. A single record per CDR3 protein comes from TCRdb applying MiXCR to the 5' RACE reads. The sample holds about 220,000 distinct CDR3 sequences, over 9.5% seen once. The material sequenced was blood, either unsorted or a sorted T cell fraction (not recorded which). The receptors stem from a male donor with ankylosing spondylitis or in good health (not recorded which).

Relative to its sample, this clonotype is medium-sized. V and J are TRBV29-1 and TRBJ1-6; D is ambiguous. V shed 4 bases and J shed 7 bases, with 11 bases lying between them. This CDR3 is built from 13 residues. Germline CDR1 is SQVTM and CDR2 is ANQGSEA. For the CDR3, the DNA is TGCAGCGTTGCGGGCAGTGCGAATTCACCCCTCCACTTT. Protein: CSVAGSANSPLHF.

With respect to this clonotype: Possible read error: a much larger clone is one base away. The chain recombines TRBV5-6 with TRBJ1-2; 12 nucleotides line up with TRBD1. Looked up from germline, CDR1 is SGHDT and CDR2 is YYEEEE. CDR3 length: 17 amino acids. The ends lost 4 bases at V and 10 bases at J; junction bases unmatched: 17. The DNA for the CDR3 is TGTGCCAGCAGCCCTACATTGGGACAGGGGGCGGGTGAAGACTACACCTTC. Protein: CASSPTLGQGAGEDYTF. The full variable domain, completed using reference TRBV5-6 and TRBJ1-2, is DAGVTQSPTHLIKTRGQQVTLRCSPKSGHDTVSWYQQALGQGPQFIFQYYEEEERQRGNFPDRFSGHQFPNYSSELNVNALLLGDSALYLCASSPTLGQGAGEDYTFGSGTRLTVV.

The rearrangement joins TRBV15 to TRBJ1-4, with a possible D match to TRBD1 (6 bases). The CDR3 sequence is 16 residues long. CDR1 and CDR2 (germline): LNHNV, YYDKDF (reference sequence). Trimming stripped 0 bases from V and 5 bases from J, with 13 bases between. CDR3 DNA sequence: TGTGCCACCAGCAGAGATGCGAGGACAGTCAATGAAAAACTGTTTTTT. It yields the protein CATSRDARTVNEKLFF.

This clonotype was observed a few times. The CDR3 DNA reads TGTGCCAGCAGCTTAGCCCTAGAAGTTCACGAGCAGTACTTC. Its protein is CASSLALEVHEQYF. The V call is TRBV7-9, the J call TRBJ2-7; D call uncertain. This CDR3 is built from 14 residues. Trimming stripped 0 bases from V and 5 bases from J, with 11 bases between. Germline V lookup: CDR1 SEHNR, CDR2 FQNEAQ (reference sequence).

This clonotype was recorded many times. J is TRBJ1-4 and V is TRBV5-4; maybe TRBD1 (5 bases). Trimming left V 4 bases short and J 8 bases short, with 15 bases between. This CDR3 has 14 amino acids. Germline CDR1 and CDR2: SGHNT and YYREEE (reference sequence). The CDR3 DNA follows: TGTGCCAGCAGCAACGGAAGGGACCAGGAAAAACTGTTTTTT. This translates into CASSNGRDQEKLFF.

This clonotype has only a few counts. A much larger clone is a single base away; this may be a read error. This chain joins TRBV7-3 and TRBJ1-2; maybe TRBD1 (5 bases). Germline V gene lookup returns CDR1 SGHTA and CDR2 FQGTGA. This CDR3 region has 13 residues. CDR3 amino acids: CASSKGRVFGDTF. The CDR3 nucleotides are TGTGCCAGCAGCAAGGGACGAGTATTTGGCGACACCTTC.

This clonotype was found many times. A junction end diverges from the germline sequence, so it may reflect a read error. This chain joins TRBV28 and TRBJ2-2, with D possibly being TRBD2 (6 bases). From germline, CDR1 is MDHEN and CDR2 SYDVKM. The CDR3 totals 14 residues. The CDR3 loop is CASTLPGETGEPFF. DNA for the CDR3: TGTGCCAGCACCCTCCCGGGGGAGACCGGGGAGCCGTTTTTT.

The chain employs TRBV10-3 and TRBJ2-5; TRBD1 matches 11 bases. This CDR3 is built from 16 residues. CDR1 and CDR2 (germline): ENHRY, SYGVKD. V was pared by 3 bases and J by 5 bases, with 8 bases of the junction left unmatched. This CDR3 reads CAISDTGQGARETQYF. The CDR3 DNA is TGTGCCATCAGTGATACCGGACAGGGGGCCAGGGAGACCCAGTACTTC.

This clonotype has ten or more counts. The rearrangement links TRBV5-1 to TRBJ1-5, with D uncertain. This CDR3 has 15 residues. The germline CDR1 and CDR2 sequences are SGHRS and YFSETQ. The V end lost 2 bases, the J end lost 3 bases, and 12 bases lay between the germline ends. CDR3 amino acids: CASSLWSGNNQPQHF. In DNA form, the CDR3 reads TGCGCCAGCAGCTTATGGTCGGGAAACAATCAGCCCCAGCATTTT.

This clonotype has at least ten counts. The chain employs TRBV7-2 and TRBJ2-3; no firm D call. There are 15 residues in the CDR3. Deletions cut 1 base from V and 2 bases from J, with 10 bases between. The germline V gene encodes CDR1 SGHTA and CDR2 FQGNSA. CDR3 amino acids: CASSLVDGPTDTQYF. The CDR3, as DNA: TGTGCCAGCAGCTTAGTGGACGGACCCACAGATACGCAGTATTTT. The full variable domain, in which reference TRBV7-2 and TRBJ2-3 provide the parts outside the CDR3, is GAGVSQSPSNKVTEKGKDVELRCDPISGHTALYWYRQSLGQGLEFLIYFQGNSAPDKSGLPSDRFSAERTGGSVSTLTIQRTQQEDSAVYLCASSLVDGPTDTQYFGPGTRLTVL.

The table lists this clonotype with many counts. This rearrangement joins TRBV20-1 to TRBJ1-1; the D is unclear. The germline V and J ends were trimmed by 4 bases and 1 base, with 10 bases remaining between them. This CDR3 is 13 amino acids long. CDR1 and CDR2 from the germline V gene are DFQATT and SNEGSKA (reference sequence). CDR3 loop: CSAIGWTNTEAFF. The CDR3 DNA is TGCAGTGCTATTGGTTGGACGAACACTGAAGCTTTCTTT.

This clonotype was counted a single time. The chain carries TRBV3-1 and TRBJ2-5; tentative D call: TRBD1 (6 bases). Trimming left V 2 bases short and J 3 bases short, with 28 bases between. The CDR3 covers 20 residues. The germline V gene has CDR1 LGHDT and CDR2 YNNKEL (reference sequence). CDR3 in amino acids: CASSQQLPGGAHQKKETQYF. For the CDR3, the DNA is TGTGCCAGCAGCCAACAACTTCCTGGGGGCGCCCATCAAAAGAAAGAGACCCAGTACTTC.

This clonotype appeared many times. The CDR3 sequence is CASSSPRGPPRNTDTQYF. The CDR3 nucleotides read TGTGCCAGCAGTTCCCCCCGGGGACCGCCACGAAACACAGATACGCAGTATTTT. The chain links TRBV28 to TRBJ2-3; either TRBD1 or TRBD2 may fit D (5 bases each). This CDR3 is 18 amino acids long. Germline V CDR1 and CDR2: MDHEN, SYDVKM. Trimming removed 4 bases from V and 2 bases from J, with 22 bases in between. The full variable domain, its missing parts supplied by reference TRBV28 and TRBJ2-3, is DVKVTQSSRYLVKRTGEKVFLECVQDMDHENMFWYRQDPGLGLRLIYFSYDVKMKEKGDIPEGYSVSREKKERFSLILESASTNQTSMYLCASSSPRGPPRNTDTQYFGPGTRLTVL.

The rearrangement joins TRBV5-1 to TRBJ2-4, with D unclear. V dropped 0 bases and J dropped 8 bases, with 18 bases sitting between them. Germline loops: CDR1 SGHRS, CDR2 YFSETQ. The CDR3 covers 16 residues. The CDR3, as DNA: TGCGCCAGCAGCTTGGGGGCCCTTACCTTGATGGACATTCAGTACTTC. Protein: CASSLGALTLMDIQYF.

This clonotype showed up just a few times. This rearrangement joins TRBV7-3 to TRBJ2-3, with 15 bases lining up with TRBD2. V was clipped by 3 bases and J by 5 bases; unmatched bases: 12. The CDR3 is 19 residues long. CDR1 and CDR2 (germline): SGHTA, FQGTGA. The CDR3: CASSFAGTSGGMPGDTQYF. CDR3 DNA: TGTGCCAGCAGCTTCGCCGGGACTAGCGGGGGGATGCCGGGAGATACGCAGTATTTT.

This clonotype showed up just a few times. The chain combines TRBV12-3 or TRBV12-4 with TRBJ1-5; possibly TRBD1 for D (6 bases). V was pared by 2 bases and J by 6 bases, with 14 bases between. The length of the CDR3 is 15 residues. CDR3 protein: CASSLLGAMGQPQHF. CDR3 bases: TGTGCCAGCAGTTTACTGGGGGCGATGGGTCAGCCCCAGCATTTT.

Ten or more counts support this clonotype. V and J are TRBV5-1 and TRBJ2-3; no clear D gene. The CDR3 covers 12 residues. Deletions cut 0 bases from V and 5 bases from J, with 4 bases between. CDR1 is SGHRS, CDR2 YFSETQ, per germline. The chain's CDR3 is CASSLAIDTQYF. The CDR3 DNA reads as TGCGCCAGCAGCTTGGCTATAGATACGCAGTATTTT.